Following are 8 T cell receptor beta chains from one sample sequenced in a study of T cells in Graves' hyperthyroidism and ophthalmopathy. Regions amplified from RNA transcripts were the TCR beta CDR3 regions. A first-round RT-PCR of the TCR CDR3 used the HTBI primer set. Each CDR3 protein is one row after TCRdb ran MiXCR on the multiplex PCR reads. The profile shows some 600,000 distinct CDR3 sequences, around 14% of them singletons. Sequenced material: blood. These receptors originate from a woman between 25 and 40 years old with Graves' hyperthyroidism that later progressed to Graves' ophthalmopathy.

The J gene is TRBJ1-4, the V gene TRBV2; no definite D call. Germline V gives CDR1 SNHLY, CDR2 FYNNEI. The CDR3 sequence is 10 residues long. V was cut by 5 bases and J by 13 bases, with 8 bases left in between. CDR3 amino acids: CASSISVLFF. The CDR3 DNA reads TGTGCCAGCAGTATATCAGTACTGTTTTTT.

The rearrangement joins TRBV9 to TRBJ2-7, with TRBD2 matching 14 bases. With V trimmed by 4 bases and J by 6 bases, 12 bases remained unmatched. The CDR3 runs to 17 residues. The germline CDR1 and CDR2 sequences are SGDLS and YYNGEE. This CDR3 is CASSPTRGLAGEGEQYF. The CDR3 nucleotides read TGTGCCAGCAGCCCCACCCGGGGACTAGCGGGAGAGGGCGAGCAGTACTTC.

This clonotype was seen at least ten times. V gene TRBV20-1 combines with J gene TRBJ1-2; D call uncertain. Trimming removed 1 base from V and 5 bases from J, with 8 bases in between. Germline lookup yields CDR1 DFQATT and CDR2 SNEGSKA (reference sequence). This CDR3 comprises 12 residues. The CDR3 nucleotides read TGCAGTGCTAGAGGTACGAGGTATGGCTACACCTTC. Protein: CSARGTRYGYTF.

This clonotype was counted at least ten times. V gene TRBV20-1 combines with J gene TRBJ2-5, with 8 bases lining up with TRBD2. The J segment lost 4 bases and the V segment lost 4 bases, leaving 11 bases of the junction unmatched. The CDR3 contains 15 residues. The germline V gene has CDR1 DFQATT and CDR2 SNEGSKA (reference sequence). The CDR3 protein is CSATLGLAGRETQYF. CDR3 nucleotides: TGCAGTGCTACCCTCGGGTTAGCGGGAAGAGAGACCCAGTACTTC.

This clonotype was seen ten or more times. This chain links TRBV15 with TRBJ2-3; 7 nucleotides line up with TRBD1. The CDR3 covers 15 residues. Germline CDR1 reads LNHNV; CDR2 reads YYDKDF (reference sequence). Trimming cost V 11 bases and J 2 bases; bases outside gene matches: 13. The CDR3 DNA reads as TGTGCCCTAAGTGGAGACAGGGCCGACACAGATACGCAGTATTTT. As protein: CALSGDRADTDTQYF.

This clonotype was picked up a small number of times. V and J are TRBV5-8 and TRBJ2-5; TRBD1 might be the D (7 bases). There are 11 residues in the CDR3. V lost 4 bases and J lost 13, with 14 bases in between. Germline V CDR1 and CDR2: SGHTS, YDEGEE. As DNA, the CDR3 is TGTGCCAGCAGCCCACCGGAGGGGGCGTACTTC. Its translation is CASSPPEGAYF.

This clonotype occurred a few times. The V gene is TRBV5-6, the J gene TRBJ2-3, with D perhaps matching TRBD2 (5 bases). The CDR3 is 14 residues long. V was cut by 4 bases and J by 4 bases, with 13 bases left in between. Germline V gene sequence: CDR1 SGHDT, CDR2 YYEEEE. CDR3 residues: CASSRAGSPDTQYF. Here the CDR3 DNA reads TGTGCCAGCAGCCGGGCGGGTTCCCCAGATACGCAGTATTTT.

This clonotype was detected a few times. The CDR3 nucleotides read TGTGCCAGCAGCGGGCTAGCGGGTACCTCTGGGGCCAACGTCCTGACTTTC. Its translation is CASSGLAGTSGANVLTF. This rearrangement joins TRBV9 to TRBJ2-6, with 8 bases matching TRBD2. The germline V gene has CDR1 SGDLS and CDR2 YYNGEE. This CDR3 is 17 amino acids long. The V gene end was trimmed by 3 bases and the J gene end by 0 bases; junction bases not matched to a gene: 5.